This passage covers 26 T cell receptor beta chains from one sample sequenced in a study of radiotherapy plus CTLA-4 blockade in lung cancer. The method was immunoSEQ multiplex PCR; TCRdb's version includes in-frame clones alone and lacks a portion of them. The profile shows 50,000 to 65,000 clones, 79% of them singletons. Sequenced here: peripheral blood, sampled from a patient treated with radiotherapy plus ipilimumab. These receptors came from a human donor with non-small cell lung cancer who had a complete response to radiotherapy plus ipilimumab.

J is TRBJ1-2 and V is TRBV5-4; D gene uncertain. Trimming shortened V by 6 bases and J by 8 bases, and 20 bases separated the two germline ends. This CDR3 region has 14 residues. The germline gives CDR1 SGHNT, CDR2 YYREEE (reference sequence). This CDR3 reads CASTPGGSRGGYTF. The CDR3 nucleotides read TGTGCCAGCACCCCTGGTGGGAGCCGAGGAGGCTACACCTTC. Complete variable domain (other parts from reference TRBV5-4 and TRBJ1-2): ETGVTQSPTHLIKTRGQQVTLRCSSQSGHNTVSWYQQALGQGPQFIFQYYREEENGRGNFPPRFSGLQFPNYSSELNVNALELDDSALYLCASTPGGSRGGYTFGSGTRLTVV.

The chain uses TRBV25-1 and TRBJ2-2, with D perhaps matching TRBD2 (6 bases). CDR3 size: 14 residues. Germline values: CDR1 MGHDK, CDR2 SYGVNS. V was shortened by 4 bases and J by 4 bases, with 10 bases between the two germline ends. DNA for the CDR3: TGTGCCAGCAGTGGAGGAGCGGGCACCGGGGAGCTGTTTTTT. Amino acid sequence: CASSGGAGTGELFF.

The genes are TRBV27 and TRBJ2-1; D gene uncertain. In germline, CDR1 is MNHEY, CDR2 SMNVEV (reference sequence). The CDR3 loop spans 11 amino acids. Trimming removed 6 bases from V and 12 bases from J, with 12 bases in between. The CDR3, as DNA: TGTGCCAGCAGCACCGGGTCGAGGCAGTTCTTC. Translation: CASSTGSRQFF.

The chain employs TRBV6-5 and TRBJ2-3; 8 nucleotides match TRBD2. Germline CDR1 and CDR2: MNHEY and SVGAGI. CDR3 length: 16 residues. The junction had 2 bases not matched to a gene; V was cut back by 0 bases and J by 0 bases. Written as DNA, the CDR3 is TGTGCCAGCAGTTACTCGGTAGCGGGGAGCACAGATACGCAGTATTTT. Translating it yields CASSYSVAGSTDTQYF.

For the CDR3, the DNA is TGCGCCAGCAGCCAAGTAAGGGGGATGACTAATGAAAAACTGTTTTTT. Translating it yields CASSQVRGMTNEKLFF. V and J are TRBV4-1 and TRBJ1-4; D is perhaps TRBD1 (6 bases). V lost 1 base to trimming and J lost 2 bases, with 11 bases between them. The germline CDR1 and CDR2 sequences are MGHRA and YSYEKL. This CDR3 contains 16 residues.

This clone was observed a few times. The genes are TRBV18 and TRBJ1-2; 11 bases align to TRBD1. Germline CDR1 reads KGHSH; CDR2 reads LQKENI. There are 16 residues in the CDR3. V dropped 2 bases and J dropped 1; count of bases not matched to a gene: 3. The CDR3, as DNA: TGTGCCAGCTCACCAGGGACAGGGGGATTTAACTATGGCTACACCTTC. Residues: CASSPGTGGFNYGYTF.

The CDR3, as DNA: TGTGCCAGCAGCCAAGGGGGACAGGGAATCTCTGGAAACACCATATATTTT. Translation: CASSQGGQGISGNTIYF. The rearrangement links TRBV16 to TRBJ1-3, with 9 bases aligning to TRBD1. CDR1 is KGHSY and CDR2 is FQNENV in the germline V gene. The CDR3 has 17 amino acids. The junction had 5 bases not matched to a gene; V was cut back by 2 bases and J by 0 bases.

The gene calls are TRBV9 and TRBJ2-6; possibly TRBD2 for D (6 bases). CDR3 length: 16 amino acids. V lost 3 bases and J lost 2, with 12 bases in between. The germline CDR1 and CDR2 sequences are SGDLS and YYNGEE. The CDR3 sequence: CASSATGGAGANVLTF. In DNA, the CDR3 is TGTGCCAGCAGCGCCACCGGAGGGGCTGGGGCCAACGTCCTGACTTTC.

The chain has TRBV7-2 and TRBJ2-7; D uncertain. Per germline, CDR1 SGHTA and CDR2 FQGNSA. V lost 1 base and J 4 bases, leaving 5 bases between the germline ends. This CDR3 spans 12 amino acids. CDR3: CASSLGQYEQYF. CDR3 DNA: TGTGCCAGCAGCTTAGGGCAATACGAGCAGTACTTC. The full variable domain, rest sourced from reference TRBV7-2 and TRBJ2-7, is GAGVSQSPSNKVTEKGKDVELRCDPISGHTALYWYRQSLGQGLEFLIYFQGNSAPDKSGLPSDRFSAERTGGSVSTLTIQRTQQEDSAVYLCASSLGQYEQYFGPGTRLTVT.

This chain uses TRBV19 with TRBJ1-2, with 7 bases that match TRBD1. With V trimmed by 4 bases and J by 6 bases, 5 bases remained unmatched. CDR1 is LNHDA, CDR2 SQIVND, per germline (reference sequence). The CDR3 extends over 13 amino acids. The CDR3 DNA is TGTGCCAGTAGTAAGGACAGGTTCCATGGCTACACCTTC. Translation gives CASSKDRFHGYTF.

The rearrangement joins TRBV7-9 to TRBJ1-4; D is unresolved. Trimming pared 1 base from V and 9 bases from J, leaving 12 bases between. This CDR3 is built from 14 residues. Germline V gene data show CDR1 as SEHNR and CDR2 as FQNEAQ (reference sequence). The CDR3 bases are TGTGCCAGCAGCTTAGGAAATCAGATCAAAAAACTGTTTTTT. Translating gives CASSLGNQIKKLFF.

This clone appeared once. The chain links TRBV5-1 to TRBJ2-5; 7 positions match TRBD2. The germline V gene has CDR1 SGHRS and CDR2 YFSETQ. The CDR3 extends over 16 amino acids. V shed 1 base, J shed 1 base, and the junction held 7 bases outside the gene matches. CDR3 region: CASSLSGLGRQETQYF. The CDR3 DNA sequence: TGCGCCAGCAGCTTGTCCGGACTAGGGCGCCAAGAGACCCAGTACTTC.

As for this clone: The same CDR3 arises from other DNA sequences in this sample as well. The chain has TRBV2 and TRBJ1-5; TRBD1 matches 8 bases. V gave up 7 bases and J gave up 0 bases; unmatched junction bases: 5. Per the germline V gene, CDR1 is SNHLY and CDR2 is FYNNEI. This CDR3 has 15 residues. The CDR3 DNA reads TGTGCCAGCACCGACAGGGGCTTTAGCAATCAGCCCCAGCATTTT. Translation: CASTDRGFSNQPQHF.

The rearrangement uses TRBV6-5 and TRBJ2-7; D call uncertain. Germline V gene data show CDR1 as MNHEY and CDR2 as SVGAGI. With 5 bases removed from V and 1 base from J, the gap between germline ends came to 12 bases. CDR3 size: 14 residues. Here the CDR3 reads CASSSYSDSYEQYF. The DNA for the CDR3 is TGTGCCAGCAGTAGCTACAGTGATTCCTACGAGCAGTACTTC.

There are a few counts of this clone. The rearrangement joins TRBV5-5 to TRBJ1-2, with a weak D call TRBD1 (6 bases). The CDR3 sequence is 14 residues long. Per the germline V gene, CDR1 is SGHKS and CDR2 is YYEKEE (reference sequence). Deletions cut 0 bases from V and 8 bases from J, with 14 bases between. Here the CDR3 DNA reads TGTGCCAGCAGCTTGGACAGGGCGACTGGAGGCTACACCTTC. Protein: CASSLDRATGGYTF.

This sequence joins TRBV25-1 and TRBJ2-5; 11 bases are a match to TRBD1. V shed 3 bases and J 5 bases; nucleotides not matched to a gene: 8. Germline V gene sequence: CDR1 MGHDK, CDR2 SYGVNS. CDR3 length equals 16 residues. This CDR3 reads CASSDSGTGGRETQYF. CDR3 sequence (DNA): TGTGCCAGCAGTGACTCAGGGACAGGGGGGAGGGAGACCCAGTACTTC.

The chain joins TRBV7-2 to TRBJ2-2; no clear D gene. V was clipped by 3 bases and J by 6 bases, with 8 bases between them. The CDR3 has 13 amino acids. In germline, CDR1 is SGHTA, CDR2 FQGNSA. The CDR3: CASSFRLSGELFF. In nucleotides, the CDR3 is TGTGCCAGCAGCTTCCGACTGTCCGGGGAGCTGTTTTTT.

The chain uses TRBV29-1 and TRBJ1-4; D might be TRBD1 (6 bases). V lost 5 bases, J lost 3 bases, and 10 bases lay in between. The germline V gene encodes CDR1 SQVTM and CDR2 ANQGSEA. The CDR3 has 13 residues. The CDR3 nucleotides read TGCAGCGTTTCAGGGGACCCTAATGAAAAACTGTTTTTT. This translates into CSVSGDPNEKLFF.

The V call is TRBV6-6, the J call TRBJ2-5; D call uncertain. The CDR3 has 15 amino acids. Trimming shortened V by 3 bases and J by 3 bases, and 14 bases separated the two germline ends. Germline values: CDR1 MNHNY, CDR2 SVGAGI (reference sequence). In nucleotides, the CDR3 is TGTGCCAGCAGTTATTCCTCGAAGCTTGAAGAGACCCAGTACTTC. Translating it yields CASSYSSKLEETQYF.

A few counts support this clone. The rearrangement links TRBV19 to TRBJ1-1; D perhaps matches TRBD1 (5 bases). The CDR3 length is 14 residues. CDR1 and CDR2 from the germline V gene are LNHDA and SQIVND (reference sequence). Trimming left V 3 bases short and J 5 bases short, with 13 bases between. The CDR3: CASSMGWGRTEAFF. CDR3 DNA sequence: TGTGCCAGTAGTATGGGGTGGGGCAGAACTGAAGCTTTCTTT.

This clone was counted a few times. The chain recombines TRBV27 with TRBJ1-2; 12 bases match TRBD1. Trimming at V came to 2 bases and at J to 1 base, leaving 5 bases not matched to a gene. The V gene's germline CDR1 is MNHEY and CDR2 SMNVEV (reference sequence). There are 17 residues in the CDR3. DNA for the CDR3: TGTGCCAGCAGTTTAGTTGGGACAGGGGGCATTAACTATGGCTACACCTTC. It specifies CASSLVGTGGINYGYTF.

The chain joins TRBV11-3 to TRBJ2-7; 9 nucleotides line up with TRBD2. Trimming removed 5 bases from V and 6 bases from J; junction bases left unmatched: 2. This CDR3 is built from 12 residues. Germline CDR1 is SGHNT and CDR2 is YENEEA. Here the CDR3 reads CASSPLAGEQYV. The CDR3 bases are TGTGCCAGCAGCCCACTAGCGGGCGAGCAGTACGTC.

This clone showed up just once. V gene TRBV7-2 combines with J gene TRBJ2-7; TRBD2 agrees at 7 bases. With V trimmed by 2 bases and J by 1 base, 8 bases remained unmatched. Per the germline V gene, CDR1 is SGHTA and CDR2 is FQGNSA. This CDR3 spans 16 amino acids. CDR3 region: CASSLIGGGSSYEQYF. CDR3 nucleotide sequence: TGTGCCAGCAGCTTAATCGGCGGGGGTTCATCCTACGAGCAGTACTTC.

This chain uses TRBV2 with TRBJ2-1, with D maybe TRBD2 (6 bases). Germline lookup yields CDR1 SNHLY and CDR2 FYNNEI. The CDR3 extends over 15 amino acids. V gave up 4 bases and J gave up 8 bases, with 18 bases separating them. The CDR3 DNA sequence: TGTGCCAGCAGTGTTGGTAGCGGACCTACGGATGAGCAGTTCTTC. Its translation is CASSVGSGPTDEQFF.

This clone was seen a few times. The chain combines TRBV5-1 with TRBJ2-1; D is unresolved. The CDR3 covers 14 residues. Germline-derived CDR1 and CDR2 are SGHRS and YFSETQ. Trimming removed 0 bases from V and 8 bases from J, with 12 bases in between. CDR3 in amino acids: CASSLGPSDDEQFF. The DNA for the CDR3 is TGCGCCAGCAGCTTGGGGCCAAGCGACGATGAGCAGTTCTTC.

This chain links TRBV27 with TRBJ2-7, with D perhaps TRBD2 (6 bases). CDR1 and CDR2 (germline): MNHEY, SMNVEV (reference sequence). V was pared by 8 bases and J by 4 bases, with 18 bases between. There are 14 residues in the CDR3. CDR3 region: CASRRDGRLYEQYF. CDR3 nucleotides: TGTGCCAGCCGGAGGGACGGACGTCTATACGAGCAGTACTTC.